Here is one TCR beta chain with its context. The count of this clone is one. There is no known antigen for this receptor. No base qualities exist here, and no much larger clone lies one base off it. At one collaborating source in Seattle, patients were enrolled during active infection and were followed longitudinally through the course of disease. Each collaborating institution followed its own protocols to collect whole blood in K2EDTA tubes. For TCRbeta analysis, collaborators shipped samples as frozen whole blood, isolated PBMCs, or DNA extracted from either of those sample types. This entry comes from a study of blood T cell repertoires in COVID-19 (dated by TCRdb to the early 2020s). At the level of the whole study: Samples covering the acute and convalescent phases of COVID-19 were provided by collaborators in the United States, Italy and Spain. The material from the prospective study consisted of cDNA or gDNA derived from T cells, B-cell-depleted T cells, or PBMCs. Deeply sampled blood TCRbeta repertoires from subjects exposed to, actively infected with, or recovered from COVID-19 were included in the dataset. A freely available public database, intended as a resource for researchers studying the immune response to SARS-CoV-2, is where the repertoires were released. The samples were drawn from two sources: the first 160 participants of the ongoing ImmuneRACE study, and over 950 subjects contributed by 6 global collaborators. A de-identified subject ID, COVID-19 status, age in years and sex were almost always included in the sample metadata. HLA class I and class II types, where available, came from metadata supplied by the sample provider rather than from assay-based typing. Summary of the overall study and its limitations: Clinical and demographic metadata were provided uncurated, with the amount varying by source and participant.

From the germline V gene, CDR1 is SNHLY and CDR2 is FYNNEI. The CDR3 measures 13 amino acids from cysteine to phenylalanine. The only DNA kept is the CDR3, 39 bases in frame from the first base. Here V drops 8 bases and J drops 2 bases, and the junction holds 5 bases not matched to any gene. TCRbeta CDR3 regions were amplified from genomic DNA by means of the immunoSEQ Assay, a bias-controlled multiplex PCR. For the original study's pipeline: Nucleated cell counts per sample were estimated from amplification of reference gene primers within the assay. To quantify the absolute abundance of each unique TCRbeta CDR3 rearrangement, sequence reads were collapsed and filtered. For each sample, productive Simpson clonality was calculated as the square root of Simpson's diversity index across productive rearrangements. Drawn from immuneACCESS, this table holds only the in-frame rearrangements with V and J called that TCRdb kept. Clones are partly lost; checked studies trace under half to an unresolved V gene and leave the rest unexplained. The DNA was the basis for D and trimming; V, J and clone size are from that table. The sample contains about 280,000 clones, nearly 90% of them found a single time. The top ten clones comprise 11% of the sample.

This receptor chain uses TRBV2 and TRBJ2-7; 8 bases in between match TRBD2. The receptor was derived from a woman in her 30s with COVID-19, enrolled during active disease. Sequencing was done on a sample of peripheral blood. The nucleotides are TGTGCCAGCCTACTAGCGGACACCTACGAGCAGTACTTC. It specifies CASLLADTYEQYF.